One and the same sample provided the 18 T cell receptor beta chains below, sequenced in a study of blood T cell repertoires in COVID-19. This table comes from immunoSEQ multiplex PCR, and its TCRdb copy is limited to in-frame clones, with some not included. In the table there are 25,000 or so clones, over 85% of which are singletons. Material for sequencing was peripheral blood. The receptors originated from a human donor with active COVID-19. The donor label of this sample is uncertain.

This clone has just one count. The CDR3 DNA sequence: TGTGCCAGCAGCCATTACAACTACAATGAGCAGTTCTTC. Translating it yields CASSHYNYNEQFF. This chain joins TRBV3-1 (or the pseudogene TRBV3-2) and TRBJ2-1; D is ambiguous. Germline values: CDR1 LGHDT, CDR2 YNNKEL (reference sequence). The germline V and J ends were trimmed by 3 bases and 3 bases, with 6 bases remaining between them. The CDR3 totals 13 residues.

The V call is TRBV4-1, the J call TRBJ2-7; D may be TRBD1 (5 bases). Per the germline V gene, CDR1 is MGHRA and CDR2 is YSYEKL. The CDR3 loop spans 15 amino acids. V was clipped by 1 base and J by 1 base, with 11 bases between them. The CDR3 bases are TGCGCCAGCAGCCAAGTAGGGGCCCCTTCCTACGAGCAGTACTTC. This encodes CASSQVGAPSYEQYF.

The rearrangement links TRBV2 to TRBJ2-5; 7 bases map to TRBD1. The CDR3 is made up of 14 amino acids. CDR1 SNHLY and CDR2 FYNNEI come from the germline V gene. V trimming: 3 bases; J trimming: 2 bases; junction bases outside the gene matches: 3. The CDR3 loop is CASSEGQLQETQYF. The CDR3 DNA reads TGTGCCAGCAGTGAGGGACAGCTTCAAGAGACCCAGTACTTC. The variable domain in full, with the rest retrieved from reference TRBV2 and TRBJ2-5, is EPEVTQTPSHQVTQMGQEVILRCVPISNHLYFYWYRQILGQKVEFLVSFYNNEISEKSEIFDDQFSVERPDGSNFTLKIRSTKLEDSAMYFCASSEGQLQETQYFGPGTRLLVL.

CDR3 in amino acids: CASSPLAGVGGELFF. The CDR3 DNA follows: TGTGCCAGCTCACCATTGGCGGGAGTTGGCGGGGAGCTGTTTTTT. The chain recombines TRBV18 with TRBJ2-2; TRBD2 agrees at 7 bases. The length of the CDR3 is 15 residues. The V gene's germline CDR1 is KGHSH and CDR2 LQKENI. The J segment lost 7 bases and the V segment lost 2 bases, leaving 7 bases of the junction unmatched.

The genes are TRBV30 and TRBJ1-5, with TRBD1 as a possible D gene (6 bases). Deletions cut 4 bases from V and 7 bases from J, with 14 bases between. Germline values: CDR1 GTSNPN, CDR2 SVGIG (reference sequence). The CDR3 sequence is 13 residues long. DNA for the CDR3: TGTGCCTGGACCGTACAGGGTGGACAGCCCCAGCATTTT. Protein sequence: CAWTVQGGQPQHF.

The chain's CDR3 is CASSLISQGESYGYTF. The CDR3 region has the DNA TGTGCCAGCAGCCTAATCTCTCAGGGGGAGTCCTATGGCTACACCTTC. This sequence joins TRBV5-4 and TRBJ1-2; TRBD1 matches 7 bases. This CDR3 contains 16 residues. With 4 bases clipped from V and 4 bases from J, the junction kept 13 bases outside the gene matches. Looked up from germline, CDR1 is SGHNT and CDR2 is YYREEE (reference sequence).

The gene calls are TRBV25-1 and TRBJ1-5, with a possible D match to TRBD1 (5 bases). The CDR3 spans 16 residues. V lost 1 base and J 0 bases, leaving 10 bases between the germline ends. Germline assignment: CDR1 MGHDK and CDR2 SYGVNS. CDR3 amino acids: CASSESRGYSNQPQHF. The CDR3 nucleotides are TGTGCCAGCAGTGAATCTAGGGGCTATAGCAATCAGCCCCAGCATTTT. The full variable domain, its missing parts supplied by reference TRBV25-1 and TRBJ1-5, is EADIYQTPRYLVIGTGKKITLECSQTMGHDKMYWYQQDPGMELHLIHYSYGVNSTEKGDLSSESTVSRIRTEHFPLTLESARPSHTSQYLCASSESRGYSNQPQHFGDGTRLSIL.

The rearrangement uses TRBV4-3 and TRBJ1-2, with D unresolved. The CDR3 covers 15 residues. Germline V lookup: CDR1 LGHNA, CDR2 YSLEER. With 1 base removed from V and 0 bases from J, the gap between germline ends came to 9 bases. CDR3 bases: TGCGCCAGCAGCCAAGCTGACTCATCTAACTATGGCTACACCTTC. Translated: CASSQADSSNYGYTF.

The V call is TRBV5-1, the J call TRBJ1-1; TRBD1 matches at 7 bases. Trimming cost V 3 bases and J 1 base; bases outside gene matches: 9. The CDR3 is 16 amino acids. CDR1 is SGHRS, CDR2 YFSETQ, per germline. CDR3 bases: TGCGCCAGCAGCTACCGACGACAGGGATCGAACACTGAAGCTTTCTTT. It specifies CASSYRRQGSNTEAFF.

The V call is TRBV11-2, the J call TRBJ1-4; D unresolved. Germline V CDR1 and CDR2: SGHAT, FQNNGV. V lost 5 bases and J lost 8, with 18 bases in between. This CDR3 spans 15 amino acids. The CDR3 spells CASSLTASGSEKLFF. For the CDR3, the DNA is TGTGCCAGCAGCCTAACCGCCAGTGGGAGCGAAAAACTGTTTTTT.

The table lists this clone with a count of one. The V call is TRBV5-4, the J call TRBJ1-2; 8 nucleotides agree with TRBD1. Looked up from germline, CDR1 is SGHNT and CDR2 is YYREEE (reference sequence). The CDR3 totals 13 residues. Trimming took 4 bases from V and 6 from J; bases not matched to a gene: 5. CDR3 coding DNA: TGTGCCAGCAGCAAGGACAGGGAAGATGGCTACACCTTC. Translating it yields CASSKDREDGYTF.

This sequence joins TRBV12-5 and TRBJ2-3; tentatively, D is TRBD2 (5 bases). V lost 2 bases to trimming and J lost 6 bases, with 9 bases between them. Germline loops: CDR1 LGHNT, CDR2 FRNRAP. The CDR3 covers 13 residues. The chain's CDR3 is CASGLNLADTQYF. CDR3 bases: TGTGCTAGTGGTTTGAACTTAGCGGATACGCAGTATTTT. Full variable domain (rest looked up from reference TRBV12-5 and TRBJ2-3): DARVTQTPRHKVTEMGQEVTMRCQPILGHNTVFWYRQTMMQGLELLAYFRNRAPLDDSGMPKDRFSAEMPDATLATLKIQPSEPRDSAVYFCASGLNLADTQYFGPGTRLTVL.

The chain uses TRBV5-6 and TRBJ2-3; 11 bases align to TRBD2. V lost 6 bases to trimming and J lost 3 bases; unmatched junction nucleotides: 3. The CDR3 consists of 14 residues. Germline lookup yields CDR1 SGHDT and CDR2 YYEEEE. This CDR3 is CASTLAGGTDTQYF. The CDR3 DNA sequence: TGTGCCAGCACCTTAGCGGGGGGGACAGATACGCAGTATTTT.

This sequence joins TRBV5-1 and TRBJ2-5; TRBD1 matches 11 bases. Germline CDR1 is SGHRS and CDR2 is YFSETQ. This CDR3 is built from 18 residues. Trimming at V came to 3 bases and at J to 4 bases, leaving 14 bases not matched to a gene. CDR3 loop: CASSYTPTGQGAVETQYF. DNA for the CDR3: TGCGCCAGCAGCTATACACCGACCGGACAGGGGGCTGTAGAGACCCAGTACTTC.

This sequence joins TRBV5-4 and TRBJ2-7; TRBD2 matches at 8 bases. There are 16 residues in the CDR3. CDR1 and CDR2 (germline): SGHNT, YYREEE (reference sequence). V was clipped by 3 bases and J by 6 bases; unmatched bases: 14. CDR3 DNA sequence: TGTGCCAGCAGCTCTCTTTTCCGGCGGGGGGAGGGCGAGCAGTACTTC. It translates to CASSSLFRRGEGEQYF.

The rearrangement links TRBV6-6 to TRBJ2-7, with D maybe TRBD2 (7 bases). Germline V gives CDR1 MNHNY, CDR2 SVGAGI (reference sequence). With 2 bases removed from V and 6 bases from J, the gap between germline ends came to 14 bases. There are 14 residues in the CDR3. CDR3 DNA: TGTGCCAGCAGTTACCGCGAGGGAGGGGGCGAGCAGTACTTC. Amino acid sequence: CASSYREGGGEQYF.

This sequence joins TRBV11-2 and TRBJ2-3; 11 bases agree with TRBD2. Germline values: CDR1 SGHAT, CDR2 FQNNGV. Trimming took 5 bases from V and 4 from J; bases not matched to a gene: 11. CDR3 size: 17 residues. The CDR3 loop reads CASSHPSGTSGADTQYF. The CDR3 DNA follows: TGTGCCAGCAGCCACCCTTCAGGGACTAGCGGAGCAGATACGCAGTATTTT.

The chain has TRBV7-2 and TRBJ2-1, with D maybe TRBD1 (5 bases). Germline CDR1 SGHTA, CDR2 FQGNSA. This CDR3 spans 13 amino acids. Trimming pared 4 bases from V and 8 bases from J, leaving 12 bases between. DNA of the CDR3: TGTGCCAGCAGCTCACAGGCGAGCGATGAGCAGTTCTTC. This codes for CASSSQASDEQFF.